This T cell receptor beta chain was found in a study of blood T cell repertoires in COVID-19. Libraries were prepared by immunoSEQ multiplex PCR; TCRdb keeps only in-frame clonotypes and omits some of them. The repertoire holds about 260,000 clones, with 75% to 90% as singletons. V was cut by 2 bases and J by 12 bases, with 14 bases left in between. The CDR3 extends over 13 amino acids. Germline CDR1 reads SGHTA; CDR2 reads FQGNSA. Participants spanned ages about 18 to 90 years and resided in about 25 US areas. The sequenced material came from PBMCs or T cells enriched from blood (not recorded which). This clonotype was sampled from a man in his fifties or sixties who had been exposed to COVID-19. This rearrangement joins TRBV7-2 to TRBJ1-5; D remains ambiguous. The CDR3 nucleotides are TGTGCCAGCAGCTTATCTCCAGACTTGAGCCAGCATTTT. It encodes CASSLSPDLSQHF. Supplemented by reference TRBV7-2 and TRBJ1-5, the full variable domain reads GAGVSQSPSNKVTEKGKDVELRCDPISGHTALYWYRQSLGQGLEFLIYFQGNSAPDKSGLPSDRFSAERTGGSVSTLTIQRTQQEDSAVYLCASSLSPDLSQHFGDGTRLSIL.